In this sample, the clone carrying this T cell receptor (beta chain) turned up many times. Its antigen is unknown. The source of the sample is a study of T cells in Graves' hyperthyroidism and ophthalmopathy. No ophthalmopathy progression within 18 months constituted stable Graves' hyperthyroidism. The PBMCs had their origin in around 9.1 ml of fresh peripheral blood. The CDR3 consists of 14 residues. Per the germline V gene, CDR1 is SGHTA and CDR2 is FQGTGA. Unmatched junction bases numbered 6, after V lost 2 bases and J lost 5 bases. RNA transcripts were the template for amplifying TCR beta CDR3 regions. The HTBI set primed first-round TCR CDR3 RT-PCR. One entry per CDR3 protein results from TCRdb running MiXCR on the multiplex PCR reads. Seen here are around 420,000 distinct CDR3 sequences, 15% to 19% observed once, and the top ten hold around 7.7%. The study, taken as a whole, reports: Most thyroid clonotypes expanded above 0.001 appeared in blood too.

The sequence came from a woman aged 18-29 years with Graves' hyperthyroidism. Sequencing was performed on blood. The chain uses TRBV7-3 and TRBJ2-7, with TRBD1 matching 7 bases. CDR3 loop: CASSLLRGSNEQYF. Here the CDR3 DNA reads TGTGCCAGCAGCTTACTCAGGGGGAGCAACGAGCAGTACTTC.